What follows describes a single T cell receptor (beta chain). This clonotype showed up just a few times. The clone's antigen remains unknown. No base quality values were provided; no much bigger clone lies one nucleotide off. The data derive from a study of blood T cells in healthy people across ages (dated by TCRdb to between 2014 and 2017). Regarding the research as a whole: In model experiments, roughly one uniquely barcoded TCR beta cDNA molecule per two T cells was captured by template switching. Age-related changes in TCR beta repertoire diversity were measured in the study by deep sequencing normalized with unique cDNA molecular identifiers. The donors were split into four age groups: young (average about 16 years), middle-aged (nearly 40), aged (over 55) and long-lived (more than 80). Using the same blood draw, the study looked at two additional independent replicas of 1 million unique cDNA reads for two donors, one aged 18 to 30 and the other aged 80 or older. To avoid experimental bias, donors of different ages were randomly spread across the sequencing lanes.

Overall results and qualifications from the work: Conclusive comparison of naive and antigen-experienced compartments was prevented by the profiling of bulk unsorted PBMCs. Compared with the aged group, more naive CD4+ T cells, fewer expanded clones and increased TCR diversity were shown by the long-lived group, suggesting age selection. Observed TCR beta diversity correlated strongly with the percentage of naive T cells measured by flow cytometry. Total diversity estimates from one million sequenced T cells were considered lower bounds and underestimates. Observed TCR beta diversity per million T cells fell roughly linearly with age, and a significant reduction was already apparent by age roughly 40. Because donor CMV infection status was unknown, age-related changes in expanded clonotypes were potentially confounded.

From cysteine to phenylalanine, the CDR3 is 12 amino acids long. Just CDR3 DNA is preserved here, 36 bases in frame from base 1. CDR1 and CDR2, looked up from the germline V gene (reference sequence), are LGHDT and YNNKEL. Unmatched junction bases come to 3, with V trimmed by 4 bases and J by 6 bases. Library preparation used 5' RACE. For sequencing, an Illumina HiSeq 2500 was employed. A second PCR of roughly 7 to 11 cycles was performed with a sample-barcoded 5' primer and a J-beta primer mix. A template-switch 5' adaptor carrying 12 random nucleotides introduced a unique molecular identifier onto each TCR beta cDNA molecule. Each sample yielded at least 3 million CDR3-containing paired-end reads. The Mint cDNA synthesis kit, primed by a TRBC-specific oligonucleotide, was used to synthesize first-strand cDNA from all RNA. Following uracil-DNA glycosylase treatment, all cDNA underwent a first 18-cycle PCR with the universal primers M1SS and BC2_uni_R. The authors' analysis ran thus. Each sample was normalized by randomly selecting 1 million high-quality reads, each carrying a distinct molecular identifier. Instead of being binned into consensus sequences, reads that shared molecular identifiers were thrown out. MiTCR, with a Q25 quality threshold and the strictest error-elimination algorithm, was used for CDR3 identification, clonotype clustering and error correction. A nonparametric unseen species model with Euler transformation was used to estimate lower-bound total TCR beta diversity. The public reads were reprocessed in TCRdb via fastp at Q25 and MiXCR, keeping in-frame beta chains. Here each entry gathers all rows of one CDR3 protein and keeps the most common genes and DNA. The V and J calls here are based on TCRdb, not the publication. The sample yields 1.5 million to 2 million distinct CDR3 sequences; 40% to 55% were counted once. Around 2.1% of the sample is in the top ten clones.

The donors were some 36 Caucasian individuals from Russia, aged roughly 6 to 100 years, who were systemically healthy. Each donor gave approximately 9.3 milliliters of peripheral blood, collected into EDTA-treated Vacutainer tubes. PBMCs were isolated by Ficoll-Paque density-gradient centrifugation, with at least 6 million obtained per sample. Trizol reagent was used to extract total RNA from PBMCs, with at least 5.5 micrograms per sample. For every donor, an aliquot of PBMCs went through flow cytometry to measure the percentages of naive CD45RAhigh/CD27high T cells. The TCR sequence derives from a woman aged 35 to 49 in good health. Sequencing input: blood. The rearrangement joined TRBV3-1 to TRBJ2-7, with TRBD2 matching 7 junction bases. The nucleotides read TGTGCCAGCAGCCGCATAGCGGGCGAGCAGTACTTC. This encodes CASSRIAGEQYF.